The 2 T cell receptor beta chains below come from one sample, sequenced in a study of beta chain features in type 1 diabetes. Points from the study as a whole: There was a moderate but significant shortening of TCRB CDR3s in all four CD4+ subsets of Type 1 diabetes patients.

Sequenced material consisted of expressed TCRB transcripts (all of the isolated RNA was reverse transcribed). Repertoires were generated with immunoSEQ multiplex PCR, while TCRdb's copy carries only in-frame clones and drops some. There are over 20,000 clones in the sample; 50% to 70% occur only once, and roughly 0.37% lies in the top ten. No antigen is known for these receptors. Sequencing was performed on stem cell memory CD4+ T cells from blood. The receptors shown here come from a man younger than 30 with type 1 diabetes.

This chain uses TRBV6-6 with TRBJ2-1, with 8 positions matching TRBD2. From germline, CDR1 is MNHNY and CDR2 SVGAGI (reference sequence). This CDR3 is 16 amino acids long. The ends lost 3 bases at V and 6 bases at J; junction bases unmatched: 10. DNA of the CDR3: TGTGCCAGCAGTTATAATCCCCGCCTAGCGGGCAATGAGCAGTTCTTC. Its protein product is CASSYNPRLAGNEQFF.

The count of this clone is one. The V gene is TRBV5-1, the J gene TRBJ1-1; TRBD1 is a possible D gene (6 bases). The CDR3 covers 14 residues. Trimming shortened V by 4 bases and J by 1 base, and 11 bases separated the two germline ends. Germline V gene sequence: CDR1 SGHRS, CDR2 YFSETQ. The CDR3: CASSQTQGNTEAFF. CDR3 bases: TGCGCCAGCAGCCAGACACAGGGGAACACTGAAGCTTTCTTT.